This T cell receptor beta chain stems from a study of metastatic and nonmetastatic thyroid tumors. Study-level information: Repertoire data that came from the blood and tumor or nodule tissue of malignant and benign thyroid patients were compared. Study findings and constraints: The reported finding was significantly higher TCR beta diversity in malignant thyroid tumors relative to benign nodules, in blood and tumor.

This CDR3 has 14 amino acids. V was shortened by 0 bases and J by 5 bases, with 10 bases between the two germline ends. Germline CDR1 LGHNA, CDR2 YNFKEQ. This clone was picked up many times. The target antigen is unknown. Original data processing: The study built a papillary thyroid cancer distant-metastasis classifier from CDR3 differences across clinicopathological groups. TCRdb redid the clone calls on the PCR reads using MiXCR. The V and J calls were not made by the authors but by TCRdb's processing. The table lists roughly 20,000 clones, roughly 18% of them singletons, with roughly 2.8% in the top ten. All patients were treatment-naive before thyroid surgery.

The chain combines TRBV4-2 with TRBJ1-2, with D possibly TRBD1 on 6 matching bases. This clonotype was obtained from a male donor with papillary thyroid cancer or a benign thyroid nodule (not recorded which). Some clones in this sample may be carry-over from other donors' samples. The sample comprised adjacent normal tissue. For the CDR3, the DNA is TGTGCCAGCAGCCAAGAGGCCAGGGGATATGGCTACACCTTC. Translated, it gives CASSQEARGYGYTF.